The 18 T cell receptor beta chains reported below all come from one sample, sequenced in a study of cytomegalovirus exposure and HLA in healthy donors. The PCR had 60 Vbeta and 13 Jbeta primers. TCRdb's copy holds only in-frame clones and misses some; the assay was immunoSEQ multiplex PCR. The sample carries about 120,000 clones, over 70% recorded once. Sequences were obtained from PBMCs. Every receptor here comes from a woman aged 18-29 years in good health and CMV-seronegative.

The rearrangement links TRBV28 to TRBJ1-1, with 7 bases lining up with TRBD1. The CDR3 consists of 14 residues. Germline assignment: CDR1 MDHEN and CDR2 SYDVKM. The V and J ends lost 5 bases and 3 bases, in that order; junction bases with no gene match: 6. Here the CDR3 DNA reads TGTGCCAGCAGTGACGGGGACAGCTACACTGAAGCTTTCTTT. Translation: CASSDGDSYTEAFF.

The chain couples TRBV4-1 to TRBJ1-4; 7 bases line up with TRBD1. Looked up from germline, CDR1 is MGHRA and CDR2 is YSYEKL. This CDR3 spans 15 amino acids. Unmatched junction bases numbered 8, after V lost 2 bases and J lost 8 bases. CDR3 protein: CASSQTDRDGEKLFF. The CDR3 DNA sequence: TGCGCCAGCAGCCAAACCGACAGGGACGGGGAAAAACTGTTTTTT.

The chain is built from TRBV6-5 and TRBJ2-5; D call uncertain. Germline V gives CDR1 MNHEY, CDR2 SVGAGI. This CDR3 comprises 16 residues. Trimming took off 0 bases at V and 4 bases at J, with 15 bases between the two ends. CDR3 sequence (DNA): TGTGCCAGCAGTTACTCGAAGTCGAGCGATGGAGAGACCCAGTACTTC. This gives the protein CASSYSKSSDGETQYF.

The chain has TRBV7-9 and TRBJ1-1, with D unclear. In germline, CDR1 is SEHNR, CDR2 FQNEAQ (reference sequence). The CDR3 totals 13 residues. Trimming cost V 5 bases and J 6 bases, with 13 bases left between them. CDR3 loop: CASSRLEDSEAFF. CDR3 DNA sequence: TGTGCCAGCAGCCGCTTGGAGGACTCTGAAGCTTTCTTT.

This chain uses TRBV5-1 with TRBJ2-3, with TRBD2 matching 9 bases. The V segment lost 4 bases and the J segment 1 base; nucleotides outside the gene matches: 4. CDR3 length: 15 residues. In germline, CDR1 is SGHRS, CDR2 YFSETQ. This chain's CDR3 is CASSLRTSGTDTQYF. CDR3 coding DNA: TGCGCCAGCAGCCTAAGGACTAGCGGCACAGATACGCAGTATTTT.

The J gene is TRBJ2-3, the V gene TRBV20-1; D not certain. V was shortened by 2 bases and J by 7 bases, with 7 bases between the two germline ends. Germline assignment: CDR1 DFQATT and CDR2 SNEGSKA (reference sequence). This CDR3 spans 11 amino acids. Written as DNA, the CDR3 is TGCAGTGCTAGACAGGCTAATACGCAGTATTTT. Encoded protein: CSARQANTQYF.

The rearrangement uses TRBV4-1 and TRBJ1-3; maybe TRBD1 (5 bases). V gave up 1 base and J gave up 4 bases, with 11 bases separating them. The CDR3 is 15 amino acids. Germline loops: CDR1 MGHRA, CDR2 YSYEKL. CDR3 loop: CASSQVLGVGNTIYF. The CDR3 nucleotides are TGCGCCAGCAGCCAAGTATTAGGGGTCGGAAACACCATATATTTT.

The chain recombines TRBV6-5 with TRBJ1-5, with 7 bases that match TRBD1. The germline V gene has CDR1 MNHEY and CDR2 SVGAGI. The V gene end was trimmed by 5 bases and the J gene end by 4 bases; junction bases not matched to a gene: 8. The CDR3 sequence is 15 residues long. DNA for the CDR3: TGTGCCAGCAGTGGATCGGGACAGCTGAATCAGCCCCAGCATTTT. This codes for CASSGSGQLNQPQHF.

A few counts support this clone. V usage is TRBV5-4 and J usage is TRBJ2-7; maybe TRBD2 (6 bases). The CDR3 covers 14 residues. Germline V gives CDR1 SGHNT, CDR2 YYREEE (reference sequence). Trimming took 4 bases from V and 4 from J, leaving 15 bases between them. The CDR3 is CASSLAGLQYEQYF. For the CDR3, the DNA is TGTGCCAGCAGCCTTGCGGGACTCCAATACGAGCAGTACTTC.

The chain employs TRBV28 and TRBJ1-2, with D uncertain. Germline assignment: CDR1 MDHEN and CDR2 SYDVKM. V lost 5 bases and J 4 bases, leaving 14 bases between the germline ends. The CDR3 totals 14 residues. CDR3 residues: CASSLAGPSYGYTF. DNA for the CDR3: TGTGCCAGCAGTCTAGCTGGTCCTAGCTATGGCTACACCTTC.

The chain uses TRBV9 and TRBJ2-7, with 9 positions matching TRBD1. CDR3 size: 15 residues. Germline V gives CDR1 SGDLS, CDR2 YYNGEE. Trimming at V came to 5 bases and at J to 4 bases, leaving 10 bases not matched to a gene. CDR3 loop: CASSPGTGLIYEQYF. The CDR3 nucleotides are TGTGCCAGCAGTCCCGGGACAGGGTTGATTTACGAGCAGTACTTC.

V usage is TRBV6-6 and J usage is TRBJ1-2, with D unresolved. Trimming stripped 0 bases from V and 2 bases from J, with 10 bases between. Germline loops: CDR1 MNHNY, CDR2 SVGAGI (reference sequence). The CDR3 length is 15 residues. CDR3: CASSYSEQRNYGYTF. The CDR3 DNA sequence: TGTGCCAGCAGTTACTCGGAACAGCGGAACTATGGCTACACCTTC.

This sequence joins TRBV4-1 and TRBJ1-1; possibly TRBD1 for D (6 bases). Deletions cut 4 bases from V and 3 bases from J, with 12 bases between. The CDR3 is 14 amino acids. Germline CDR1 is MGHRA and CDR2 is YSYEKL. The CDR3 DNA reads as TGCGCCAGCAGCCTCGGACAGAGGGACACTGAAGCTTTCTTT. It encodes CASSLGQRDTEAFF.

This sequence joins TRBV10-3 and TRBJ2-2; TRBD1 might be the D (6 bases). V was shortened by 5 bases and J by 5 bases, with 15 bases between the two germline ends. The germline gives CDR1 ENHRY, CDR2 SYGVKD. The CDR3 totals 15 residues. CDR3 sequence reads: CAISTTGFSTGELFF. The CDR3, as DNA: TGTGCCATCAGTACTACAGGGTTCTCGACCGGGGAGCTGTTTTTT.

The chain links TRBV4-1 to TRBJ2-7; TRBD1 aligns across 7 bases. The J segment lost 5 bases and the V segment lost 1 base, leaving 14 bases of the junction unmatched. Germline V lookup: CDR1 MGHRA, CDR2 YSYEKL. This CDR3 region has 17 residues. This CDR3 is CASSQVASSGTAHEQYF. The CDR3 nucleotides read TGCGCCAGCAGCCAAGTAGCTTCTTCAGGGACAGCCCACGAGCAGTACTTC.

This clone was seen more than once but under ten times. This chain connects TRBV6-6 to TRBJ1-6; D call uncertain. Germline lookup yields CDR1 MNHNY and CDR2 SVGAGI (reference sequence). The germline V and J ends were trimmed by 2 bases and 10 bases, with 9 bases remaining between them. The CDR3 runs to 13 residues. CDR3 amino acids: CASSYDSNSPLHF. The CDR3 coding sequence is TGTGCCAGCAGTTACGATAGTAACTCACCCCTCCACTTT.

This clone was seen only a few times. The chain carries TRBV30 and TRBJ1-1; unclear D gene. Trimming stripped 0 bases from V and 8 bases from J, with 16 bases between. The CDR3 loop spans 14 amino acids. Germline V lookup: CDR1 GTSNPN, CDR2 SVGIG (reference sequence). The CDR3 sequence: CAWSVSRFLREAFF. CDR3 sequence (DNA): TGTGCCTGGAGTGTAAGCCGATTTCTTCGAGAAGCTTTCTTT.

This rearrangement joins TRBV28 to TRBJ1-5, with D possibly being TRBD1 (5 bases). Germline CDR1 MDHEN, CDR2 SYDVKM. The CDR3 runs to 16 residues. Trimming removed 6 bases from V and 3 bases from J, with 18 bases in between. The CDR3 loop reads CASRPLVDTVNQPQHF. The CDR3 bases are TGTGCCAGCAGGCCACTGGTGGACACCGTCAATCAGCCCCAGCATTTT.